The 2 T cell receptor beta chains given below trace back to one sample, sequenced in a study of blood T cell repertoires in COVID-19. The method was immunoSEQ multiplex PCR; TCRdb's version includes in-frame clones alone and lacks a portion of them. The sample has fewer than 250,000 clones, roughly 80% seen once. The sequenced sample was peripheral blood. These receptors were obtained from a human donor in a cohort sampled during active COVID-19.

This rearrangement joins TRBV2 to TRBJ1-2, with D perhaps matching TRBD1 (6 bases). The CDR3 length is 17 residues. V dropped 0 bases and J dropped 6 bases, with 20 bases sitting between them. Germline assignment: CDR1 SNHLY and CDR2 FYNNEI. DNA of the CDR3: TGTGCCAGCAGTGAAGCGATTATCTATTCCGGGACACATGGCTACACCTTC. This gives the protein CASSEAIIYSGTHGYTF.

There are a few counts of this clone. V and J are TRBV27 and TRBJ1-6, with 11 bases identical to TRBD1. The V segment lost 4 bases and the J segment 9 bases; nucleotides outside the gene matches: 8. Germline CDR1 and CDR2: MNHEY and SMNVEV (reference sequence). This CDR3 comprises 16 residues. CDR3 sequence (DNA): TGTGCCAGCAGTTCCCCCGGGACAGGGGGAGGTTCACCCCTCCACTTT. This encodes CASSSPGTGGGSPLHF.